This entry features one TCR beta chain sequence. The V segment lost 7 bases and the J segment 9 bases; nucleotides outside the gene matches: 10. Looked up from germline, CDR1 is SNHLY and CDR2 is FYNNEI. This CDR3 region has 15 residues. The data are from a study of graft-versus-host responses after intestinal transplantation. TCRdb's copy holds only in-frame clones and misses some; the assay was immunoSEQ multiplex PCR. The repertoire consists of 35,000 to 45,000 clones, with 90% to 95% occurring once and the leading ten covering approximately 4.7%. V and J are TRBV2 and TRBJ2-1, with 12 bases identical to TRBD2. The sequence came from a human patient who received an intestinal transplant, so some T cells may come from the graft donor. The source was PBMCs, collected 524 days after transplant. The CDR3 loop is CASNRLAGAKGEQFF. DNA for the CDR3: TGTGCCAGCAATAGACTAGCGGGAGCGAAGGGTGAGCAGTTCTTC.